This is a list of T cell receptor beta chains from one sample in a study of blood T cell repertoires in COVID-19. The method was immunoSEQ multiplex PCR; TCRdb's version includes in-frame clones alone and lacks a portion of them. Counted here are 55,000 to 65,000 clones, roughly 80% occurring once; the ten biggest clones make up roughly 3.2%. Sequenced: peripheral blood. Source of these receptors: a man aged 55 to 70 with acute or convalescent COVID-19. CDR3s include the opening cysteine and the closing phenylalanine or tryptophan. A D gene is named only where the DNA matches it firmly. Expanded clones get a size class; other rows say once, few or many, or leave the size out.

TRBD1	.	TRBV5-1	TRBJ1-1	TGCGCCAGCGGACAGGTGAACACTGAAGCTTTCTTT	CASGQVNTEAFF
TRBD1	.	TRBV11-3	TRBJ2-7	TGTGCCAGCAGCCTAGAGACAGGGGACTACGAGCAGTACTTC	CASSLETGDYEQYF
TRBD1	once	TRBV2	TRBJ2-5	TGTGCCGGCAGACATATTCGGACAGGGGAGGGAGAGACCCAGTACTTC	CAGRHIRTGEGETQYF
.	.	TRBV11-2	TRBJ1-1	TGTGCCAGCAGCTTAGTACAGGGCTTGCAAACTGAAGCTTTCTTT	CASSLVQGLQTEAFF
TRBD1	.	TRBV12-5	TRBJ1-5	TGTGCTAGCGTCCTCGGGGGGACAGGGGAGAATCAGCCCCAGCATTTT	CASVLGGTGENQPQHF
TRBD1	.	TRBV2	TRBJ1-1	TGTGCCAGCAGGAGGACAGGGGGCTTTGGAGTGAACACTGAAGCTTTCTTT	CASRRTGGFGVNTEAFF
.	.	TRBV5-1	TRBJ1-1	TGCGCCAGCAGCGTTCAGGGAATCTCCACTGAAGCTTTCTTT	CASSVQGISTEAFF
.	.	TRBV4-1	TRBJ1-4	TGCGCCAGCAGTGAAGCAGTTGGGGGGATCGACGTCGAAAAACTGTTTTTT	CASSEAVGGIDVEKLFF
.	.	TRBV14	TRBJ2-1	TGTGCCAGCAGCCAAGGTCCTACCTCCTACAATGAGCAGTTCTTC	CASSQGPTSYNEQFF
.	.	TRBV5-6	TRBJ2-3	TGTGCCAGCAGCCCAAGCCCGATGGGGCTCTATACGCAGTATTTT	CASSPSPMGLYTQYF
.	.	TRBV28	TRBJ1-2	TGTGCCAGCAGTTTAGGTACGGGATATGGCTACACCTTC	CASSLGTGYGYTF
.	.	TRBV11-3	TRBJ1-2	TGTGCCAGCAGCTTCCCCCGGAGGGGCAGCAACTATGGCTACACCTTC	CASSFPRRGSNYGYTF
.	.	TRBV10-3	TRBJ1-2	TGTGCCATCAGTGAATACAGGGCTGACTATGGCTACACCTTC	CAISEYRADYGYTF
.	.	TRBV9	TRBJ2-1	TGTGCCAGCAGCGTAGGGGCAGGGGACTACAATGAGCAGTTCTTC	CASSVGAGDYNEQFF
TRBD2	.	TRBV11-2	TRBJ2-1	TGTGCCAGCAGCTTAGGGGCTAGCGGGGGGGCCCGGCAGTTCTTC	CASSLGASGGARQFF
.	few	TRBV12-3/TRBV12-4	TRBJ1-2	TGTGCCAGCAGTTTCGGGGTGGCCTATGGCTACACCTTC	CASSFGVAYGYTF
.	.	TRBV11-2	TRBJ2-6	TGTGCCAGCAGCCCCCGACAGGCCACAAACTCTGGGGCCAACGTCCTGACTTTC	CASSPRQATNSGANVLTF
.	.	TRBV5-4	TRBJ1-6	TGTGCCAGCAGCTTGGGCGGGCGAAACGACCGGCCCCTCCACTTT	CASSLGGRNDRPLHF
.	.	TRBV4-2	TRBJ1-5	TGTGCCAGCAGCCAAGACCCGGCGGCCGGCGTCGGGGAGCCCCAGCATTTT	CASSQDPAAGVGEPQHF
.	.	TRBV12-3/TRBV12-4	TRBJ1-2	TGTGCCAGCATGGGGCAGGACTATGGCTACACCTTC	CASMGQDYGYTF
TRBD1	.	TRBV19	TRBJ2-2	TGTGCCACCCGGCCGCGGACAGGGGATAACACCGGGGAGCTGTTTTTT	CATRPRTGDNTGELFF
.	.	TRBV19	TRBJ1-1	TGTGCCAGTTTCCAAGGGCAGGGGAACACTGAAGCTTTCTTT	CASFQGQGNTEAFF
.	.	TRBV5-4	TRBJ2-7	TGTGCCAGCAGTCACAGGGTAGACGAGCAGTACTTC	CASSHRVDEQYF
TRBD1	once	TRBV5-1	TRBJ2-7	TGCGCCAGCAGCTCGACAGGGGCTCGGGAGCAGTACTTC	CASSSTGAREQYF
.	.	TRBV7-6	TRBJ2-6	TGTGCCAGCAGCTCCTTTGACTGGAGCTCTGGGGCCAACGTCCTGACTTTC	CASSSFDWSSGANVLTF
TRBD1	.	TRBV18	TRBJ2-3	TGTGCCAGCTCAACAAATGGACAGGGTGATACGCAGTATTTT	CASSTNGQGDTQYF
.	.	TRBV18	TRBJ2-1	TGTGCCAGCTCCACCAGTCCGGGAGGGGGCGATGAGCAGTTCTTC	CASSTSPGGGDEQFF